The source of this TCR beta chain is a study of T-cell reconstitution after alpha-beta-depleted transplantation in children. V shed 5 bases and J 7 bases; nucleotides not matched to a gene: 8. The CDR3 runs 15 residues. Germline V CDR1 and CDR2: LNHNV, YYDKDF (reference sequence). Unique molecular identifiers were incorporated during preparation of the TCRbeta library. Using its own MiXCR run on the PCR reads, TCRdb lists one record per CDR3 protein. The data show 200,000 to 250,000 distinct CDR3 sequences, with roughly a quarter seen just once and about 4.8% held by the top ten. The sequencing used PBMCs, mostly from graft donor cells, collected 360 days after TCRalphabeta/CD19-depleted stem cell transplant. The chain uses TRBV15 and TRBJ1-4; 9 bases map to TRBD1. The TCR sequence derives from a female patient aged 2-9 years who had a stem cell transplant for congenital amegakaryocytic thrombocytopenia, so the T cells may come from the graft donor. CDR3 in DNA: TGTGCCACCAGCGTTGACGGGACAGGGACTGAAAAACTGTTTTTT. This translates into CATSVDGTGTEKLFF. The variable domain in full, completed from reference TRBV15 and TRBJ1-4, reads DAMVIQNPRYQVTQFGKPVTLSCSQTLNHNVMYWYQQKSSQAPKLLFHYYDKDFNNEADTPDNFQSRRPNTSFCFLDIRSPGLGDTAMYLCATSVDGTGTEKLFFGSGTQLSVL.